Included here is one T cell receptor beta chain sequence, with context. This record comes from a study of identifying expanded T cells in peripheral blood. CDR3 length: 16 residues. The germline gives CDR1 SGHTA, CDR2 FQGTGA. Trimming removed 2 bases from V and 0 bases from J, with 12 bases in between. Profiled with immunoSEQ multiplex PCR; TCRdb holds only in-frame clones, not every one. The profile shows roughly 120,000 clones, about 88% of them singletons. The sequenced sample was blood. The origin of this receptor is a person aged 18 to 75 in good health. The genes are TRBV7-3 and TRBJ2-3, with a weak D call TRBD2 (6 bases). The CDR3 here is CASSLGGAHSTDTQYF. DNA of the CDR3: TGTGCCAGCAGCTTAGGAGGGGCGCATAGCACAGATACGCAGTATTTT.